Sequencing of this T cell receptor beta chain was carried out in a study of identical twins. CDR1 and CDR2 (germline): MNHEY, SVGEGT. The CDR3 consists of 14 residues. V shed 6 bases, J shed 8 bases, and the junction held 4 bases outside the gene matches. TCRdb ran MiXCR on the 5' RACE reads and lists one entry per CDR3 protein. The data hold 450,000 or so distinct CDR3 sequences, with about 24% observed a single time. Separately, the same data were catalogued under a study of T cells expressing NK-cell markers. That source adds: Seropositivity for HCMV was found in most of the eight sequenced donors, with one seronegative. Restricting sorting to alpha-beta TCR T cells was achieved in several experiments by an anti-gamma-delta TCR antibody.

This clonotype was sampled from a woman aged 18-29 years in good health. The V and J genes are TRBV6-2 or TRBV6-3 and TRBJ2-1; 13 bases agree with TRBD2. Sequenced: CD4+ T cells sorted from blood. The CDR3 spells CASSGLAGDYEQFF. The CDR3 bases are TGTGCCAGCAGCGGACTAGCGGGAGACTATGAGCAGTTCTTC.